This T cell receptor beta chain was obtained from a study of T-cell reconstitution after alpha-beta-depleted transplantation in children. Trimming left V 4 bases short and J 0 bases short, with 4 bases between. Germline loops: CDR1 KGHDR, CDR2 SFDVKD. CDR3 length: 13 amino acids. This clonotype was observed a few times. Library preparation (for TCRbeta) was performed with unique molecular identifiers. TCRdb re-called the PCR reads with MiXCR, one entry per CDR3 protein. Of about 370,000 distinct CDR3 sequences in the sample, roughly 20% were seen once. The sequences come from PBMCs from the stem cell graft donor, collected from the stem cell graft. V gene TRBV24-1 combines with J gene TRBJ2-3; D is unresolved. This clonotype was obtained from a human donor who donated a stem cell graft to a child with acute myeloid leukemia. CDR3 loop: CATSDRSTDTQYF. CDR3 DNA sequence: TGTGCCACCAGTGACAGAAGCACAGATACGCAGTATTTT.